Below, 5 T cell receptor beta chains from the same sample are listed, as sequenced in a study of CD8+CD57+ T cells in acquired aplastic anemia. CDR3 and TCR beta VDJ profiling relied on genomic DNA as the template. TCRdb redid the calling of the reads with MiXCR, one entry per CDR3 protein. In the table there are about 180,000 distinct CDR3 sequences, roughly 48% of which are singletons. Patients picked for sequencing had shown CD8+CD57+ cell expansion detected by flow cytometry. Sequencing was carried out using sorted CD4+, CD8+, or CD8+CD57+ T cells (not recorded which) from PBMCs. The receptors here all came from a human donor with aplastic anemia.

In the case of this clonotype: A much bigger clone sits one base away, suggesting this may be a read error. This chain joins TRBV12-5 and TRBJ2-5; TRBD1 aligns across 8 bases. From germline, CDR1 is LGHNT and CDR2 FRNRAP. The CDR3 has 16 amino acids. CDR3 amino acids: CASGLGQGRLQEIQYF. CDR3 bases: TGTGCTAGTGGTTTGGGACAGGGGCGGCTCCAAGAGATCCAGTACTTC.

This clonotype appeared a few times. The gene calls are TRBV7-2 and TRBJ2-5; unclear D gene. V lost 5 bases, J lost 5 bases, and 15 bases lay in between. The CDR3 extends over 14 amino acids. Germline CDR1 and CDR2: SGHTA and FQGNSA. CDR3 sequence: CASSPTNGWETQYF. The CDR3 DNA reads TGTGCCAGCAGCCCAACCAATGGCTGGGAGACCCAGTACTTC.

Only one count was recorded for this clonotype. The junction and the germline gene differ at one end; a read error may be behind it. The gene calls are TRBV4-1 and TRBJ2-1; 13 nucleotides line up with TRBD2. The germline CDR1 and CDR2 sequences are MGHRA and YSYEKL. CDR3 length: 15 amino acids. Written as DNA, the CDR3 is TGTGCCAGCAGCCACGGGACTAGCGGGGTCGTTGAGCAGTTCTTC. It codes for CASSHGTSGVVEQFF.

This clonotype was seen a handful of times. This rearrangement joins TRBV10-1 to TRBJ1-1; D is unresolved. This CDR3 is built from 13 residues. Trimming pared 2 bases from V and 2 bases from J, leaving 6 bases between. Germline V CDR1 and CDR2: WNHNN, SYGVQD (reference sequence). The CDR3 here is CASSERANTEAFF. CDR3 coding DNA: TGCGCCAGCAGTGAGCGTGCAAACACTGAAGCTTTCTTT.

Only a few counts were recorded for this clonotype. The chain is built from TRBV15 and TRBJ2-1; either TRBD1 or TRBD2 may supply D (6 bases each). This CDR3 region has 14 residues. V gave up 5 bases and J gave up 7 bases, with 15 bases separating them. Germline loops: CDR1 LNHNV, CDR2 YYDKDF (reference sequence). CDR3 in DNA: TGTGCCACCAGCTCCTCGGGGGCCTGGAATGAGCAGTTCTTC. This translates into CATSSSGAWNEQFF.